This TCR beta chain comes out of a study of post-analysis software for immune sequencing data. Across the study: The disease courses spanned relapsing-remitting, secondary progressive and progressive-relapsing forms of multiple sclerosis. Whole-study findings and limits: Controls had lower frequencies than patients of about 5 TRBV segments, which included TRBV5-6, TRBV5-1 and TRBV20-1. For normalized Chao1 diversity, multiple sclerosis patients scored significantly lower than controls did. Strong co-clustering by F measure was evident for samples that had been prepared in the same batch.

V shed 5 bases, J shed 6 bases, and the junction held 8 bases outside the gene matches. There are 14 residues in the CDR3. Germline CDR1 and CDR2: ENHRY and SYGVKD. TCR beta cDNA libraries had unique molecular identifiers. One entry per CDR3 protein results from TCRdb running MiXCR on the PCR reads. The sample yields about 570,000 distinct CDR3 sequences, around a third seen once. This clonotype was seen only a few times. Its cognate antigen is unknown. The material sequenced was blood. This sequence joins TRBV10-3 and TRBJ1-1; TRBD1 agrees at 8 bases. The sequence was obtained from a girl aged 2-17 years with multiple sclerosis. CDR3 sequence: CAISTGTGTPEAFF. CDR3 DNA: TGTGCCATCAGTACCGGGACAGGAACCCCTGAAGCTTTCTTT.